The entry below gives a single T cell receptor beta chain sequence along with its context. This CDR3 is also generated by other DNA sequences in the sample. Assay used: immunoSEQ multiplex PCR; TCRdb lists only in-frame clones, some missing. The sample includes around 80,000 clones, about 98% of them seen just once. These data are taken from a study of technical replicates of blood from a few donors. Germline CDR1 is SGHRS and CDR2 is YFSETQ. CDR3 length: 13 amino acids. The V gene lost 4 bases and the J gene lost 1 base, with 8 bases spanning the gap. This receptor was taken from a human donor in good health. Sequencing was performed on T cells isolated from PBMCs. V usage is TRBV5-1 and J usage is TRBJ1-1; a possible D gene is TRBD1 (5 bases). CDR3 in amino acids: CASSRGQNTEAFF. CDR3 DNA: TGCGCCAGCAGCAGAGGACAGAACACTGAAGCTTTCTTT.